One sample yielded the 22 T cell receptor beta chains listed below, sequenced in a study of blood T cell repertoires in COVID-19. The assay was immunoSEQ multiplex PCR, and TCRdb's table has in-frame clones only and misses some. The profile shows about 130,000 clones, around four fifths of them singletons. Sequenced: peripheral blood. Receptors originate from a man aged 60 to 69 with acute or convalescent COVID-19.

The gene calls are TRBV12-3 or TRBV12-4 and TRBJ2-7; D remains ambiguous. Trimming cost V 3 bases and J 0 bases, with 6 bases left between them. This CDR3 has 13 residues. In DNA form, the CDR3 reads TGTGCCAGCAGTTTCAATCCCTCCTACGAGCAGTACTTC. Its protein is CASSFNPSYEQYF.

The rearrangement links TRBV19 to TRBJ1-4; no clear D. Germline assignment: CDR1 LNHDA and CDR2 SQIVND (reference sequence). Trimming cost V 6 bases and J 2 bases, with 13 bases left between them. This CDR3 has 15 amino acids. The CDR3 sequence is CASRVSARTNEKLFF. CDR3 DNA sequence: TGTGCCAGTAGGGTCAGCGCCCGTACTAATGAAAAACTGTTTTTT.

The J gene is TRBJ2-3, the V gene TRBV7-8; maybe TRBD2 (5 bases). The CDR3 contains 14 residues. Germline V gene sequence: CDR1 SGHVS, CDR2 FQNEAQ. The V end was cut by 6 bases, the J end by 5 bases, with 15 bases between. CDR3 in DNA: TGTGCCAGCAGGGATACTAGTTTCCTAGATACGCAGTATTTT. Its translation: CASRDTSFLDTQYF.

V is TRBV5-1 and J is TRBJ2-7, with D possibly being TRBD1 (6 bases). Looked up from germline, CDR1 is SGHRS and CDR2 is YFSETQ. The CDR3 is 14 amino acids. V gave up 0 bases and J gave up 2 bases, with 9 bases separating them. CDR3 in DNA: TGCGCCAGCAGCTTGGTGCAGGGGCCCTACGAGCAGTACTTC. Its protein is CASSLVQGPYEQYF.

The chain recombines TRBV12-3 or TRBV12-4 with TRBJ1-1; no reliable D call. The V gene lost 7 bases and the J gene lost 0 bases, with 9 bases spanning the gap. The CDR3 sequence is 13 residues long. In nucleotides, the CDR3 is TGTGCCAGCATTCAGTTTTTGAACACTGAAGCTTTCTTT. It is translated as CASIQFLNTEAFF.

This clone was recorded a few times. The CDR3 is CASSYRQGFPASFGNEKLFF. The CDR3 DNA follows: TGCGCCAGCAGCTACAGACAGGGATTCCCCGCCTCCTTCGGAAATGAAAAACTGTTTTTT. The gene calls are TRBV5-1 and TRBJ1-4, with 7 bases matching TRBD1. CDR3 length: 20 amino acids. V lost 3 bases to trimming and J lost 5 bases; unmatched junction nucleotides: 22. The germline V gene encodes CDR1 SGHRS and CDR2 YFSETQ.

Here the CDR3 DNA reads TGTGCCAGCAGCCCCAGGGACAGGGCCCTGAACACTGAAGCTTTCTTT. Translating gives CASSPRDRALNTEAFF. The rearrangement joins TRBV9 to TRBJ1-1, with TRBD1 matching 9 bases. J gave up 0 bases and V 4 bases, and 7 bases lay outside the gene matches. Germline lookup yields CDR1 SGDLS and CDR2 YYNGEE. The CDR3 has 16 amino acids.

The chain links TRBV5-6 to TRBJ2-4, with D hard to call. V lost 2 bases to trimming and J lost 5 bases, with 2 bases between them. This CDR3 comprises 11 residues. CDR1 SGHDT and CDR2 YYEEEE come from the germline V gene. CDR3 DNA: TGTGCCAGCAGCTTCGAAAACATTCAGTACTTC. Amino acids: CASSFENIQYF.

This chain uses TRBV29-1 with TRBJ1-1; perhaps TRBD1 as D (5 bases). V was pared by 6 bases and J by 1 base, with 12 bases between. This CDR3 is 13 amino acids long. Germline-derived CDR1 and CDR2 are SQVTM and ANQGSEA. Written as DNA, the CDR3 is TGCAGCGTCGCCGGACAACCGAACACTGAAGCTTTCTTT. This gives the protein CSVAGQPNTEAFF.

CDR3 sequence: CASSLTENYGYTF. The CDR3, as DNA: TGTGCCAGCAGTCTGACGGAGAACTATGGCTACACCTTC. The chain links TRBV5-4 to TRBJ1-2; D ambiguous. The germline V gene has CDR1 SGHNT and CDR2 YYREEE (reference sequence). This CDR3 has 13 amino acids. Trimming pared 5 bases from V and 2 bases from J, leaving 10 bases between.

The genes are TRBV5-1 and TRBJ1-2; the D is unclear. The CDR3 totals 15 residues. The V end lost 9 bases, the J end lost 0 bases, and 18 bases lay between the germline ends. CDR1 SGHRS and CDR2 YFSETQ come from the germline V gene. CDR3 sequence: CATSPGEVANYGYTF. The CDR3 coding sequence is TGCGCCACCTCACCCGGGGAGGTAGCTAACTATGGCTACACCTTC.

V gene TRBV6-5 combines with J gene TRBJ1-1; the D gene is possibly TRBD1 (5 bases). Germline V lookup: CDR1 MNHEY, CDR2 SVGAGI. The germline V and J ends were trimmed by 8 bases and 0 bases, with 16 bases remaining between them. The CDR3 runs to 15 residues. In nucleotides, the CDR3 is TGTGCCAGCCTCACGAGAGACAGATTGAACACTGAAGCTTTCTTT. Translated, it gives CASLTRDRLNTEAFF.

The rearrangement links TRBV14 to TRBJ2-7; possible D gene TRBD2, 6 bases. The CDR3 loop spans 15 amino acids. Deletions cut 1 base from V and 4 bases from J, with 14 bases between. Per the germline V gene, CDR1 is SGHDN and CDR2 is FVKESK. As DNA, the CDR3 is TGTGCCAGCAGCCAAGTACCGGGAGATGAGTACGAGCAGTACTTC. Encoded protein: CASSQVPGDEYEQYF.

The V gene is TRBV15, the J gene TRBJ1-4; 7 nucleotides match TRBD1. The CDR3 consists of 15 residues. J lost 4 bases, V lost 6 bases, and 8 bases had no gene match. Germline loops: CDR1 LNHNV, CDR2 YYDKDF (reference sequence). The CDR3 DNA reads as TGTGCCACCAGTTTCCAGGGGGAGCTTAATGAAAAACTGTTTTTT. This gives the protein CATSFQGELNEKLFF.

This sequence joins TRBV7-2 and TRBJ2-1; TRBD2 is a possible D gene (5 bases). Germline assignment: CDR1 SGHTA and CDR2 FQGNSA. V lost 4 bases and J lost 9, with 16 bases in between. This CDR3 has 14 residues. CDR3 bases: TGTGCCAGCAGCTCCCTTCCTAGCATGGGTGAGCAGTTCTTC. Protein product: CASSSLPSMGEQFF. Drawing the rest from reference TRBV7-2 and TRBJ2-1, the complete variable domain is GAGVSQSPSNKVTEKGKDVELRCDPISGHTALYWYRQSLGQGLEFLIYFQGNSAPDKSGLPSDRFSAERTGGSVSTLTIQRTQQEDSAVYLCASSSLPSMGEQFFGPGTRLTVL.

The chain combines TRBV5-1 with TRBJ1-1, with unresolved D. In germline, CDR1 is SGHRS, CDR2 YFSETQ. The CDR3 consists of 13 residues. Trimming took off 3 bases at V and 1 base at J, with 7 bases between the two ends. The CDR3 is CASSSRANTEAFF. The CDR3 region has the DNA TGCGCCAGCAGCTCTCGAGCGAACACTGAAGCTTTCTTT.

This clone came up a few times. CDR3 in DNA: TGTGCCAGCAGGGAGGACAGGGGTCGTTTGGGGACCCAGTACTTC. This codes for CASREDRGRLGTQYF. V is TRBV6-5 and J is TRBJ2-5; 9 bases agree with TRBD1. The CDR3 runs 15 residues. Losses at the gene ends were 6 bases for V and 7 bases for J; bases not matched to a gene: 12. CDR1 and CDR2 from the germline V gene are MNHEY and SVGAGI.

This clone appeared a few times. This CDR3 is also generated by other DNA sequences in the sample. The V and J genes are TRBV9 and TRBJ2-1; TRBD2 agrees at 12 bases. J gave up 5 bases and V 0 bases, and 6 bases lay outside the gene matches. The CDR3 length is 17 residues. CDR1 is SGDLS and CDR2 is YYNGEE in the germline V gene. CDR3 nucleotides: TGTGCCAGCAGCGTAGTAAAGGGACTAGCGGGCCACAATGAGCAGTTCTTC. Its translation: CASSVVKGLAGHNEQFF.

This clone was detected a few times. The J gene is TRBJ1-1, the V gene TRBV29-1, with D unresolved. This CDR3 contains 13 residues. The V end was cut by 7 bases, the J end by 4 bases, with 16 bases between. The V gene's germline CDR1 is SQVTM and CDR2 ANQGSEA. In DNA form, the CDR3 reads TGCAGCGGGAATAGCGAGCGTAGCACTGAAGCTTTCTTT. Protein sequence: CSGNSERSTEAFF.

CDR3 sequence: CASSWGQGAREQYF. The CDR3 DNA is TGTGCCAGCAGTTGGGGACAGGGGGCGCGCGAGCAGTACTTC. The gene calls are TRBV27 and TRBJ2-7, with 12 bases that match TRBD1. In germline, CDR1 is MNHEY, CDR2 SMNVEV (reference sequence). This CDR3 comprises 14 residues. V gave up 4 bases and J gave up 6 bases; unmatched junction bases: 4.

This clone was observed a handful of times. The chain links TRBV6-5 to TRBJ1-1; D may be TRBD1 (6 bases). Per germline, CDR1 MNHEY and CDR2 SVGAGI. The CDR3 length is 13 residues. Trimming shortened V by 2 bases and J by 11 bases, and 15 bases separated the two germline ends. CDR3 sequence (DNA): TGTGCCAGCAGTTACGCCCCTACAGGGACGGCTTTCTTT. Its translation is CASSYAPTGTAFF.

This clone was counted only a few times. The gene calls are TRBV10-3 and TRBJ2-1, with 16 bases identical to TRBD2. The CDR3 has 17 amino acids. Germline assignment: CDR1 ENHRY and CDR2 SYGVKD. V was pared by 2 bases and J by 4 bases, with 2 bases of the junction left unmatched. CDR3 bases: TGTGCCATCAGTGAGGGGGGACTAGCGGGAGGGTACAATGAGCAGTTCTTC. It is translated as CAISEGGLAGGYNEQFF.